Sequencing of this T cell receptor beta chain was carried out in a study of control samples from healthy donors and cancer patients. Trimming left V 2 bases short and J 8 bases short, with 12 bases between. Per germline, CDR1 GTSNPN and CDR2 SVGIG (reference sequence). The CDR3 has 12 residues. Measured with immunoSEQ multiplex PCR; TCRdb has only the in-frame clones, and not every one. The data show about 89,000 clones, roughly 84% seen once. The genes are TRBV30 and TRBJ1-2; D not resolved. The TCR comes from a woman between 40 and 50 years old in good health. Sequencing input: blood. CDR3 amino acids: CAWSPTPRGYTF. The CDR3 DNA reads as TGTGCCTGGAGTCCTACACCTAGGGGCTACACCTTC.